This is a list of T cell receptor beta chains from one sample in a study of T cell responses to AZD1222 COVID-19 vaccine. Sequenced by immunoSEQ multiplex PCR; TCRdb stores in-frame clones only, minus some. The table lists 35,000 to 45,000 clones, over 60% of them singletons. This sample comprised peripheral blood, obtained on day 0 of AZD1222 vaccination. These receptors were obtained from an adult in good health. The CDR3 runs from the conserved cysteine through the conserved F or W. A D gene is named only where the DNA matches it firmly. Some rows mark clone size as missing; the rest say once, few, many or name a class of expanded clone.

D gene	J gene	V gene	clone size	CDR3 protein	CDR3 DNA
TRBD2	TRBJ2-2	TRBV24-1	.	CATSGTSAGTGELFF	TGTGCCACCAGTGGGACTAGCGCGGGGACCGGGGAGCTGTTTTTT
TRBD1	TRBJ2-2	TRBV5-4	.	CASSGPGQGVAGELFF	TGTGCCAGCAGCGGGCCGGGACAGGGGGTCGCCGGGGAGCTGTTTTTT
TRBD1	TRBJ1-2	TRBV11-2	once	CASSLDPAGQGVDGYTF	TGTGCCAGCAGCTTAGATCCGGCGGGACAGGGAGTTGATGGCTACACCTTC
.	TRBJ2-5	TRBV5-1	.	CASSAELVAQETQYF	TGCGCCAGCAGCGCGGAACTAGTCGCCCAAGAGACCCAGTACTTC
.	TRBJ2-3	TRBV5-8	.	CASSWGRGPATDTQYF	TGTGCCAGCAGCTGGGGGCGGGGACCTGCAACAGATACGCAGTATTTT
.	TRBJ1-2	TRBV2	.	CASSLQGSNYGYTF	TGTGCCAGCAGTCTCCAGGGATCTAACTATGGCTACACCTTC
.	TRBJ1-2	TRBV3-1/TRBV3-2	.	CASSQENRVGGNYGYTF	TGTGCCAGCAGCCAAGAAAACAGGGTTGGCGGTAACTATGGCTACACCTTC
TRBD1	TRBJ1-4	TRBV19	.	CASSLTGGVEKLFF	TGTGCCAGTAGTCTGACAGGGGGCGTTGAAAAACTGTTTTTT
TRBD1	TRBJ2-7	TRBV9	.	CASSVAPTGAAYEQYF	TGTGCCAGCAGCGTAGCTCCGACAGGGGCGGCCTACGAGCAGTACTTC
TRBD1	TRBJ2-5	TRBV10-3	once	CAIRTGTGEETQYF	TGTGCCATCAGGACCGGGACAGGGGAAGAGACCCAGTACTTC
.	TRBJ1-1	TRBV6-1	few	CASSEDRLNTEAFF	TGTGCCAGCAGTGAAGACAGGTTGAACACTGAAGCTTTCTTT
.	TRBJ1-2	TRBV7-2	.	CASSLAGDYGYTF	TGTGCCAGCAGCTTAGCAGGGGACTATGGCTACACCTTC
TRBD2	TRBJ2-5	TRBV2	.	CASSQGTSGGQETQYF	TGTGCCAGCAGCCAAGGGACTAGCGGTGGACAAGAGACCCAGTACTTC
.	TRBJ1-5	TRBV6-5	.	CASSTGQGQPQHF	TGTGCCAGCAGCACCGGGCAGGGCCAGCCCCAGCATTTT
.	TRBJ1-3	TRBV6-5	.	CASSYPTLHGGNTIYF	TGTGCCAGCAGTTACCCTACTTTACACGGCGGAAACACCATATATTTT
.	TRBJ2-5	TRBV6-1	few	CASSETEGGGETQYF	TGTGCCAGCAGTGAAACCGAGGGGGGAGGAGAGACCCAGTACTTC
TRBD2	TRBJ2-3	TRBV11-3	.	CASSRGLAGDTDTQYF	TGTGCCAGCAGCCGGGGACTAGCGGGGGACACAGATACGCAGTATTTT
TRBD1	TRBJ1-4	TRBV9	.	CASSGGTGGEKLFF	TGTGCCAGCAGCGGGGGGACAGGCGGCGAAAAACTGTTTTTT
TRBD1	TRBJ1-6	TRBV3-1/TRBV3-2	.	CASSQDLRGRNSPLHF	TGTGCCAGCAGCCAAGATCTAAGGGGGCGAAATTCACCCCTCCACTTT
.	TRBJ1-1	TRBV5-1	.	CASSSRGGSGNTEAFF	TGCGCCAGCAGCTCTAGGGGGGGCTCAGGGAACACTGAAGCTTTCTTT
.	TRBJ1-2	TRBV7-2	.	CASSLGGANYGYTF	TGTGCCAGCAGCTTAGGGGGTGCTAACTATGGCTACACCTTC
.	TRBJ1-3	TRBV6-4	.	CASSPREGSGNTIYF	TGTGCCAGCAGTCCCCGTGAGGGTTCTGGAAACACCATATATTTT
TRBD1	TRBJ2-7	TRBV15	.	CATSREGQGYEQYF	TGTGCCACCAGCAGAGAGGGACAGGGCTACGAGCAGTACTTC
.	TRBJ2-5	TRBV11-2	once	CASSTRTAGETQYF	TGTGCCAGCAGCACCCGGACGGCAGGAGAGACCCAGTACTTC
.	TRBJ1-4	TRBV5-1	.	CASSFTGNNEKLFF	TGCGCCAGCAGCTTCACAGGGAACAATGAAAAACTGTTTTTT
.	TRBJ1-3	TRBV5-6	.	CASSFARNTIYF	TGTGCCAGCAGCTTCGCCAGAAACACCATATATTTT
.	TRBJ1-3	TRBV19	.	CASSMGSGSGNTIYF	TGTGCCAGTAGTATGGGATCCGGGTCCGGAAACACCATATATTTT
.	TRBJ2-5	TRBV11-1	.	CASSLAEETQYF	TGTGCCAGCAGCTTAGCTGAAGAGACCCAGTACTTC
.	TRBJ1-2	TRBV20-1	.	CSASRDYGYTF	TGCAGTGCTAGTAGGGACTATGGCTACACCTTC
TRBD1	TRBJ1-1	TRBV4-2	.	CASSQDAGGTEAFF	TGTGCCAGCAGCCAAGATGCAGGGGGGACTGAAGCTTTCTTT
.	TRBJ2-7	TRBV7-9	.	CASSLVPSYEQYF	TGTGCCAGCAGCTTAGTTCCCTCCTACGAGCAGTACTTC